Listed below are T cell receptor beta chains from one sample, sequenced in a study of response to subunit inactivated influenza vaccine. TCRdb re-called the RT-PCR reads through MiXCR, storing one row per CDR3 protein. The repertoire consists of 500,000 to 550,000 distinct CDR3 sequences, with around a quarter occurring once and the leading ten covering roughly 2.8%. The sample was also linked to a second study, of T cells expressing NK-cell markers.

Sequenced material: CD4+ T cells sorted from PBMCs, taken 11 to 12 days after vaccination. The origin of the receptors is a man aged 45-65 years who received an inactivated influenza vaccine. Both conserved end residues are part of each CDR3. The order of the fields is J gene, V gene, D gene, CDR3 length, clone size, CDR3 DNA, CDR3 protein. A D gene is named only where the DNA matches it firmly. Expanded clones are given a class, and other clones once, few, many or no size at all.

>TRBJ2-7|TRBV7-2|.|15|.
TGTGCCAGCAGCTTAGGTGGAGCTAGGGGCTACGAGCAGTACTTC
CASSLGGARGYEQYF
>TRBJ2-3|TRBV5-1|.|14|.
TGCGCCAGCAGCCGGAACAGGGAAACAGATACGCAGTATTTT
CASSRNRETDTQYF
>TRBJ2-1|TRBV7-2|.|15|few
TGTGCCAGCAGCTTAGTGGGGGCCCAATACAATGAGCAGTTCTTC
CASSLVGAQYNEQFF
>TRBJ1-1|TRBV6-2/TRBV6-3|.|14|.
TGTGCCAGCAGTTCATTGAAACCCAACACTGAAGCTTTCTTT
CASSSLKPNTEAFF
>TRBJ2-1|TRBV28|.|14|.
TGTGCCAGCAGTTTGAGTGTCCGGCGGAATGAGCAGTTCTTC
CASSLSVRRNEQFF
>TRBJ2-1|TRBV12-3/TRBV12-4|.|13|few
TGTGCCAGCAGCCCGGGACGGGGCGATGAGCAGTTCTTC
CASSPGRGDEQFF
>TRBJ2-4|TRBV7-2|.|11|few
TGTGCCAGCAGCCCGGACCAAGTCCAGTACTTC
CASSPDQVQYF
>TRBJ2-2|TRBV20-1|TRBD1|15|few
TGCAGTGCTGAGGACAGGTCTGTGAACACCGGGGAGCTGTTTTTT
CSAEDRSVNTGELFF
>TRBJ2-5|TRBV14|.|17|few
TGTGCCAGCAGCCGTCACGGGACCCTGCGGGGTAATGAGACCCAGTACTTC
CASSRHGTLRGNETQYF
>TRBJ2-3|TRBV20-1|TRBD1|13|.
TGCAGTGCTAGACGGGACAGGGGAGATACGCAGTATTTT
CSARRDRGDTQYF
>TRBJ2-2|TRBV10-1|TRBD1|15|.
TGCGCCAGCAGCACGGGACAGCCAGGCACCGGGGAGCTGTTTTTT
CASSTGQPGTGELFF
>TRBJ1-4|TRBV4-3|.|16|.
TGCGCCAGCAGCCCCGGGGACCGAGCAACTAATGAAAAACTGTTTTTT
CASSPGDRATNEKLFF
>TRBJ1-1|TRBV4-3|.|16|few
TGCGCCAGCAGCCCCAAGATCGGCGGAGCGAACACTGAAGCTTTCTTT
CASSPKIGGANTEAFF
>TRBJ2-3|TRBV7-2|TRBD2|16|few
TGTGCCAGCAGAGCGCCGGGACTAGCGGGAGTAGATACGCAGTATTTT
CASRAPGLAGVDTQYF
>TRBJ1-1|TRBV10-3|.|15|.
TGTGCCATCAGTGAGTCGACAGATATGAACACTGAAGCTTTCTTT
CAISESTDMNTEAFF
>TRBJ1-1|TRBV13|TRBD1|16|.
TGTGCCAGCAGCTTAGCTCTGGGACAGGGGCCTACTGAAGCTTTCTTT
CASSLALGQGPTEAFF
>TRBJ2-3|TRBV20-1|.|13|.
TGCAGTGCTAGAGAGGCTCTAGGGCGTACGCAGTATTTT
CSAREALGRTQYF
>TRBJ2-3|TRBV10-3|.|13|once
TGTGCCATCAGTGGGGAGCTCCGGGGTACGCAGTATTTT
CAISGELRGTQYF
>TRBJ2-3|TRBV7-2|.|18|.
TGTGCCAGCAGCTTAGCAGGGGGCTCGCGGGGGGTTTTTAATACGCAGTATTTT
CASSLAGGSRGVFNTQYF
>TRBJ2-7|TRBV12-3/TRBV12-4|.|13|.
TGTGCCAGCAGTTTGGGACACCGATCCGAGCAGTACTTC
CASSLGHRSEQYF
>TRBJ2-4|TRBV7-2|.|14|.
TGTGCCAGCAGCTTAGGGGACGTCAAAAACATTCAGTACTTC
CASSLGDVKNIQYF
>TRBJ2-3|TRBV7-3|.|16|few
TGTGCCAGCAGCTTAACAGGGACGGCTAGCACAGATACGCAGTATTTT
CASSLTGTASTDTQYF
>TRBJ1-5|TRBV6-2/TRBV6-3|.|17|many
TGTGCCAGCAGTTACCGGGACCGTACCTATAGCAATCAGCCCCAGCATTTT
CASSYRDRTYSNQPQHF
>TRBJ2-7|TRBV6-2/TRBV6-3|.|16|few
TGTGCCAGCAGTTACTCGATCGCTGACGTTTCCTACGAGCAGTACTTC
CASSYSIADVSYEQYF
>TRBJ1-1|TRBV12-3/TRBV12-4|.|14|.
TGTGCCAGCAGTTTAAGGTCCCCCTCTAGTGAAGCTTTCTTT
CASSLRSPSSEAFF
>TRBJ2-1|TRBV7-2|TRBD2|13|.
TGTGCCAGCAGCATAGCGGGAGGGGTTGAGCAGTTCTTC
CASSIAGGVEQFF
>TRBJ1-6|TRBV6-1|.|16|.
TGTGCCAGCCGGGGGGGGTCGAGCTCCTATAATTCACCCCTCCACTTT
CASRGGSSSYNSPLHF
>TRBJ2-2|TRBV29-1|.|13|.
TGCAGCGTTCACCCTCGGCACACCGGGGAGCTGTTTTTT
CSVHPRHTGELFF
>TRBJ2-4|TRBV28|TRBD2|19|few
TGTGCCAGCAGTCCATCACTCGGACTAGCGGGGGTAGCCAAAAACATTCAGTACTTC
CASSPSLGLAGVAKNIQYF
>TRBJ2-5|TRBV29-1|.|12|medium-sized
TGCAGCGTTGAGGGGGATAGGCAGACCCAGTACTTC
CSVEGDRQTQYF
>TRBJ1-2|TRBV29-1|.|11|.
TGCAGCGTTGACAGGGATAATGGCTACACCTTC
CSVDRDNGYTF
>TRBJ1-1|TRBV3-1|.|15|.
TGTGCCAGCAGCTCTCGACAGATTATGAACACTGAAGCTTTCTTT
CASSSRQIMNTEAFF
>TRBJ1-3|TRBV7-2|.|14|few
TGTGCCAGCACAAGCGCGGGGGTTCGAAACACCATATATTTT
CASTSAGVRNTIYF
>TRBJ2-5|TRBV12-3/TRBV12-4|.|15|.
TGTGCCAGCAGTACCGGGACCCCCGAGGGGGAGACCCAGTACTTC
CASSTGTPEGETQYF
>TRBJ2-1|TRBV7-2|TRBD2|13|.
TGTGCCAGCAGCTTTGGGGGAGGGGCTGAGCAGTTCTTC
CASSFGGGAEQFF
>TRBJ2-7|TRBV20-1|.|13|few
TGCAGTGCTAGTGGCCTAGCCGGACTCCCTCCGTACTTC
CSASGLAGLPPYF